The 10 T cell receptor beta chains below come from one sample, sequenced in a study of early T cells in non-severe SARS-CoV-2 infection. TCRdb itself ran the 5' RACE reads through MiXCR, one entry per CDR3 protein. Here the sample spans tens of thousands of distinct CDR3 sequences, approximately 12% being singletons. Material: whole blood. These receptors all come from an adult who was a healthcare worker with PCR-confirmed SARS-CoV-2 infection or an uninfected control (not recorded which).

In this sample, this clonotype turned up many times. The chain joins TRBV28 to TRBJ2-3; 9 bases match TRBD2. The CDR3 extends over 14 amino acids. The V gene end was trimmed by 7 bases and the J gene end by 5 bases; junction bases not matched to a gene: 7. Germline V lookup: CDR1 MDHEN, CDR2 SYDVKM. CDR3: CASKAGGAGDTQYF. In DNA form, the CDR3 reads TGTGCCAGCAAGGCGGGAGGGGCGGGAGATACGCAGTATTTT. Supplemented by reference TRBV28 and TRBJ2-3, the full variable domain reads DVKVTQSSRYLVKRTGEKVFLECVQDMDHENMFWYRQDPGLGLRLIYFSYDVKMKEKGDIPEGYSVSREKKERFSLILESASTNQTSMYLCASKAGGAGDTQYFGPGTRLTVL.

The CDR3 region has the DNA TGTGCCAGCAGCATTAGGGGGTCTCCGGATGAGCAGTTCTTC. Its translation is CASSIRGSPDEQFF. The V call is TRBV7-2, the J call TRBJ2-1; D is possibly TRBD1 (6 bases). The V and J ends lost 5 bases and 8 bases respectively, with 16 bases between them. Germline values: CDR1 SGHTA, CDR2 FQGNSA. There are 14 residues in the CDR3.

The chain recombines TRBV11-2 with TRBJ2-1, with 7 bases aligning to TRBD1. This CDR3 has 15 residues. J lost 2 bases, V lost 7 bases, and 8 bases had no gene match. The germline V gene encodes CDR1 SGHAT and CDR2 FQNNGV. In nucleotides, the CDR3 is TGTGCCAGCAACGAACACACAGGGGCCTACAATGAGCAGTTCTTC. It codes for CASNEHTGAYNEQFF. The full variable domain, with the rest looked up from reference TRBV11-2 and TRBJ2-1, is EAGVAQSPRYKIIEKRQSVAFWCNPISGHATLYWYQQILGQGPKLLIQFQNNGVVDDSQLPKDRFSAERLKGVDSTLKIQPAKLEDSAVYLCASNEHTGAYNEQFFGPGTRLTVL.

This clonotype turned up a few times. The chain recombines TRBV12-3 or TRBV12-4 with TRBJ2-3; tentatively, D is TRBD2 (7 bases). V dropped 5 bases and J dropped 8 bases, with 14 bases sitting between them. The CDR3 contains 13 residues. The CDR3 reads CASSPEGGTTQYF. CDR3 in DNA: TGTGCCAGCAGTCCCGAGGGGGGGACTACGCAGTATTTT.

The count of this clonotype is one. This chain links TRBV27 with TRBJ2-7; tentative D call: TRBD1 (5 bases). Germline V gives CDR1 MNHEY, CDR2 SMNVEV (reference sequence). The CDR3 loop spans 12 amino acids. The V and J ends lost 5 bases and 5 bases respectively, with 10 bases between them. CDR3 sequence (DNA): TGTGCCAGCAGTATGCAGGGTAACGAGCAGTACTTC. Its protein product is CASSMQGNEQYF.

The rearrangement joins TRBV6-5 to TRBJ2-2, with D unclear. From germline, CDR1 is MNHEY and CDR2 SVGAGI. Trimming removed 3 bases from V and 7 bases from J, with 9 bases in between. The CDR3 runs to 13 residues. The chain's CDR3 is CASSYLLGGELFF. For the CDR3, the DNA is TGTGCCAGCAGTTATCTTCTAGGCGGGGAGCTGTTTTTT.

The rearrangement joins TRBV20-1 to TRBJ2-3; 8 nucleotides align to TRBD2. Looked up from germline, CDR1 is DFQATT and CDR2 is SNEGSKA (reference sequence). Germline trimming cut 6 bases from V and 1 base from J; bases unmatched to any gene: 9. The CDR3 loop spans 15 amino acids. CDR3 protein: CSAEERERGTDTQYF. CDR3 DNA: TGCAGTGCGGAGGAGCGGGAGAGGGGCACAGATACGCAGTATTTT.

This clonotype was detected a few times. The chain has TRBV11-2 and TRBJ2-3, with TRBD2 as a possible D gene (6 bases). This CDR3 is built from 15 residues. The ends were cut back, 4 bases at V and 3 bases at J, with 14 bases in the middle. CDR1 and CDR2 (germline): SGHAT, FQNNGV. This chain's CDR3 is CASSSSSERTDTQYF. The CDR3 coding sequence is TGTGCCAGCAGCTCGTCTAGCGAGAGAACAGATACGCAGTATTTT.

This clonotype has ten or more counts. This chain joins TRBV9 and TRBJ2-7; either TRBD1 or TRBD2 may fit D (6 bases each). Between the trimmed V and J ends, which lost 4 bases and 7 bases, there was a span of 18 bases. Germline V gives CDR1 SGDLS, CDR2 YYNGEE. This CDR3 spans 14 amino acids. CDR3 residues: CASSPPGGSLEQYF. CDR3 nucleotides: TGTGCCAGCAGCCCTCCCGGGGGCTCCTTAGAGCAGTACTTC.

The chain joins TRBV7-2 to TRBJ2-1, with D possibly called TRBD1 or TRBD2 (6 bases each). Germline CDR1 is SGHTA and CDR2 is FQGNSA. V shed 3 bases and J shed 7 bases, with 13 bases lying between them. There are 14 residues in the CDR3. The CDR3 region is CASSLGRQGNEQFF. CDR3 sequence (DNA): TGTGCCAGCAGCTTGGGGAGGCAGGGGAATGAGCAGTTCTTC.